This is a list of T cell receptor beta chains from one sample in a study of regulatory T cells in long-lasting Graves disease. TCRdb independently ran MiXCR on the multiplex PCR reads; one entry per CDR3 protein. The repertoire holds roughly 400,000 distinct CDR3 sequences, about a sixth seen once, with 20% to 25% in the top ten. These data also formed part of another study, on T cells in Graves' hyperthyroidism and ophthalmopathy.

Material: peripheral blood mononuclear cells (PBMCs), obtained at new diagnosis, from a patient treated with antithyroid drugs. The receptors were gathered from a woman younger than 35 with Graves disease. Each CDR3 is given with its conserved first and last residue. D genes are given only for firm matches. Clone size, where shown, is once, few, many, or a class for clones that have expanded.

>TRBJ1-1|-|TRBD1|TRBV14
TGTGCCAGCAGCCGGCGCAGGGGGGGAGGAGCTTTCTTT
CASSRRRGGGAFF
>TRBJ1-1|-|TRBD1|TRBV10-3
TGTGCCATCAGTGCGCAGGGGGCAATGAGCACTGAAGCTTTCTTT
CAISAQGAMSTEAFF
>TRBJ1-1|-|TRBD1|TRBV10-3
TGTGCCATCACCGAGGACAGGGTGTCGGGAGCTTTCTTT
CAITEDRVSGAFF
>TRBJ1-2|many|-|TRBV5-1
TGCGCCAGCAGCCCCGCGGGGGGCAGTAACTATGGCTACACCTTC
CASSPAGGSNYGYTF
>TRBJ2-5|many|TRBD1|TRBV7-9
TGTGCCAGCAGCTTATCCCCGACAGGGTTAGGTGAGACCCAGTACTTC
CASSLSPTGLGETQYF
>TRBJ2-1|-|-|TRBV6-1
TGTGCCAGCAGCTCTTTGGGGACCCACAATGAGCAGTTCTTC
CASSSLGTHNEQFF
>TRBJ1-6|once|-|TRBV7-9
TGTGCCAGCAGCTACCGGGAGAATTCACCCCTCCACTTT
CASSYRENSPLHF
>TRBJ1-4|few|-|TRBV27
TGTGCCAGCAGGCGGGGGGAAAAACTGTTTTTT
CASRRGEKLFF
>TRBJ1-2|-|-|TRBV28
TGTGCCAGCAGTTTAGTAGGGGTGTATGGCTACACCTTC
CASSLVGVYGYTF
>TRBJ2-7|few|-|TRBV12-3/TRBV12-4
TGTGCCAGCAGTCTACTAGGGAGCGAGCAGTACTTC
CASSLLGSEQYF
>TRBJ2-1|once|-|TRBV6-2/TRBV6-3
TGTGCCAGCAGTTTTAGGGGTGTCAATGAGCAGTTCTTC
CASSFRGVNEQFF
>TRBJ2-5|-|TRBD1|TRBV29-1
TGCAGTACAGGGGGCTCAGGTGAGACCCAGTACTTC
CSTGGSGETQYF
>TRBJ2-3|-|-|TRBV5-1
TGCGCCAGCAGCTTGGAGGGGTATAATAGTGTGGCAGATACGCAGTATTTT
CASSLEGYNSVADTQYF
>TRBJ2-5|-|TRBD2|TRBV27
TGTGCCAGCAGTTCATTGGGAGGGCCGCAGACCCAGTACTTC
CASSSLGGPQTQYF
>TRBJ2-5|-|TRBD1|TRBV24-1
TGTGCCACCAGTGATGGGACAGGGGGCATGGAGACCCAGTACTTC
CATSDGTGGMETQYF
>TRBJ2-4|few|TRBD2|TRBV6-2/TRBV6-3
TGTGCCAGCAGTTACTCGATTACTAGCGGGAAGAACATTCAGTACTTC
CASSYSITSGKNIQYF
>TRBJ1-5|many|-|TRBV3-1
TGTGCCAGCAGCCAAGCAGGGGACAATCAGCCCCAGCATTTT
CASSQAGDNQPQHF
>TRBJ2-5|few|TRBD1|TRBV20-1
TGCAGTGCAGCCGGGACAGGGGCGAATTGGGGGTTGGAGACCCAGTACTTC
CSAAGTGANWGLETQYF
>TRBJ2-3|few|TRBD1|TRBV24-1
TGTGCGTCAGGGGAGACAGGGCGGGATACGCAGTATTTT
CASGETGRDTQYF
>TRBJ2-7|-|-|TRBV20-1
TGCGGTGCTAGCTCCCGACAGAGTAGCTCCTACGAGCAGTACTTC
CGASSRQSSSYEQYF
>TRBJ2-5|many|TRBD2|TRBV12-3/TRBV12-4
TGTGCCAGCAGTCCAGGGACTAGCGCAACCCAAGAGACCCAGTACTTC
CASSPGTSATQETQYF
>TRBJ1-3|-|TRBD1|TRBV9
TGTGCCAGCAGCCGCACAGGGGGCTCTGGAAACACCATATATTTT
CASSRTGGSGNTIYF
>TRBJ2-7|few|-|TRBV6-9
TGCGCCAGCAGCGAAAACGGTGCGGGCGAGCAGTACTTC
CASSENGAGEQYF
>TRBJ2-1|many|TRBD2|TRBV7-3
TGTGCCAGCAGCTCAATGCTAGCGGGGGATGGCCTCAATGAGCAGTTCTTC
CASSSMLAGDGLNEQFF
>TRBJ2-1|many|-|TRBV12-3/TRBV12-4
TGTGCCAGCAGTTTTAGTCAGGTATACAATGAGCAGTTCTTC
CASSFSQVYNEQFF
>TRBJ2-7|many|-|TRBV30
TGTGCCTGGAATAACAGGGAAGGGGAGACCTACGAGCAGTACTTC
CAWNNREGETYEQYF
>TRBJ1-2|many|TRBD1|TRBV28
TGTGCCAGCAGTCCGGACAGGGGCGGCTTC
CASSPDRGGF
>TRBJ2-1|few|-|TRBV18
TGTGCCAGCTCACCTCGACTAGGACCGAACAATGAGCAGTTCTTC
CASSPRLGPNNEQFF
>TRBJ2-5|many|-|TRBV7-9
TGTGCCAGCAGCTTAGGTCCGGGGGTGACGGAGACCCAGTACTTC
CASSLGPGVTETQYF
>TRBJ2-5|-|TRBD1|TRBV30
TGTGCCTGGAGCGCATGGGACAGGGCGCTTCAAGAGACCCAGTACTTC
CAWSAWDRALQETQYF
>TRBJ1-2|few|-|TRBV5-5
TGTGCCAGCAGCTTGGGAATCGGGGGTACCTTTAACTATGGCTACACCTTC
CASSLGIGGTFNYGYTF
>TRBJ2-5|many|-|TRBV20-1
TGCAGTGCTAGGTTTCTAGATGAGACCCAGTACTTC
CSARFLDETQYF
>TRBJ2-7|few|TRBD2|TRBV20-1
TGCAGTGCAGCGGGAGGAGGCTACGAGCAGTACTTC
CSAAGGGYEQYF
>TRBJ2-7|many|-|TRBV11-2
TGTACGAGCCCACAGCACTCCTACGAGCAGTACTTC
CTSPQHSYEQYF
>TRBJ1-5|many|-|TRBV30
TGTGCCTGGAGTTATGGTCTATCCAATCAGCCCCAGCATTTT
CAWSYGLSNQPQHF
>TRBJ2-1|many|TRBD1|TRBV27
TGTGCCAGCAGCAGCCCGGGACAGCACTCCTACAATGAGCAGTTCTTC
CASSSPGQHSYNEQFF
>TRBJ2-2|few|-|TRBV5-1
TGCGCCAGCAGCTCTTCAGGGCGCGTTAGCACCGGGGAGCTGGTTTTT
CASSSSGRVSTGELVF
>TRBJ2-1|many|TRBD1|TRBV2
TGTGCCAGCAGGACTCCGGGACAGGGGGCCTACAATGAGCAGTTCTTC
CASRTPGQGAYNEQFF
>TRBJ2-7|-|-|TRBV27
TGTGCCAGCAGTTTATCCTCTCCACCCCACGAGCAGTACTTC
CASSLSSPPHEQYF
>TRBJ1-6|many|-|TRBV11-2
TGTGCCAGCAGCTTAGCGTTGGGGGACAATTCACCCCTCCACTTT
CASSLALGDNSPLHF
>TRBJ2-5|once|TRBD1|TRBV7-2
TGTGCCAGCAGCCTCGGGACAGTCCTTCAAGAGACCCAGTACTTC
CASSLGTVLQETQYF
>TRBJ2-7|-|TRBD2|TRBV5-1
TGCGCCAGCAGCTTGGGGCCCGGTGTTGGTCTAGCGGGAGAGAGCTCCTACGAGCAGTACTTC
CASSLGPGVGLAGESSYEQYF
>TRBJ1-5|many|-|TRBV27
TGTGCCAGCAGTCCTGACACCCTCAGCAATCAGCCCCAGCATTTT
CASSPDTLSNQPQHF
>TRBJ1-1|many|TRBD1|TRBV11-2
TGTGCCACCCAGGGGGCCCAGAGCACTGAAGCTTTCTTT
CATQGAQSTEAFF
>TRBJ2-5|-|TRBD1|TRBV7-9
TGTGCCAGCAGCCCCCCCCCCGGAGTGCACAGGGGGCGAGAGACCCACTACTTC
CASSPPPGVHRGRETHYF
>TRBJ2-1|many|TRBD2|TRBV20-1
TGCAGTGCCGAAAAAGGGGGACTAGCGGCATACAATGAGCAGTTCTTC
CSAEKGGLAAYNEQFF
>TRBJ2-3|-|TRBD2|TRBV20-1
TGCAGTGCTAGAGACTCCCAGCGGGAGACAGATACGCAGTATTTT
CSARDSQRETDTQYF
>TRBJ2-2|-|-|TRBV5-1
TGCGCCAGCAGCTTGCTACAGCTAAACACCGGGGAGCTGTTTTTT
CASSLLQLNTGELFF
>TRBJ2-1|few|-|TRBV7-2
TGTGCCAGCAGCATAGAGTTTTCCTCTACCGATGAGCAGTTCTTC
CASSIEFSSTDEQFF
>TRBJ2-1|many|-|TRBV6-5
TGTGCCAGCAGTTACTCGGAGACCCCACCCTACAATGAGCAGTTCTTC
CASSYSETPPYNEQFF
>TRBJ2-3|few|TRBD2|TRBV5-6
TGTGCCAGCAGCTTCGCTGTAGCGGGACCGCGCACAGATACGCAGTATTTT
CASSFAVAGPRTDTQYF
>TRBJ2-1|-|TRBD2|TRBV2
TGTGCCAGCAGTGAAGCGGTACTAGCGGGGCCCAATGAGCAGTTCTTC
CASSEAVLAGPNEQFF
>TRBJ2-7|many|TRBD1|TRBV5-1
TGCGCCAGCAGATACGGGACAGCAAACTACGAGCAGTACTTC
CASRYGTANYEQYF
>TRBJ2-1|-|TRBD2|TRBV28
TGTGCCAGCAATCTGTGGGAGGGCGGCTACAATGAGCAGTTCTTC
CASNLWEGGYNEQFF